This TCR beta chain is drawn from a study of cytomegalovirus exposure and HLA in healthy donors. Whole-study results and caveats: HLA allele associations emerged for around 16,000 TCR beta sequences in a later analysis, at 0.05 false discovery rate. Sequencing depth across donors, presence/absence analyses assumed, was roughly uniform. Later analysis identified a missense DCLRE1C variant that was linked to TCR beta V- and J-gene trimming.

Primers: 60 Vbeta forward and 13 Jbeta reverse. Profiling relied on immunoSEQ multiplex PCR, and the TCRdb table lists in-frame clones only, not all of them. The sample records 200,000 to 250,000 clones, under 80% being singletons. V was pared by 5 bases and J by 2 bases, with 18 bases between. Per the germline V gene, CDR1 is SEHNR and CDR2 is FQNEAQ (reference sequence). This CDR3 region has 16 residues. Notes on this clone: Antigen unknown.

Sequenced input: PBMCs. The rearrangement uses TRBV7-9 and TRBJ2-5, with D tentatively TRBD2 (6 bases). The receptor's source is a woman younger than 45 in good health and CMV-seronegative. CDR3 sequence: CASSKTPGRYQETQYF. CDR3 bases: TGTGCCAGCAGCAAAACCCCAGGGAGGTATCAAGAGACCCAGTACTTC.